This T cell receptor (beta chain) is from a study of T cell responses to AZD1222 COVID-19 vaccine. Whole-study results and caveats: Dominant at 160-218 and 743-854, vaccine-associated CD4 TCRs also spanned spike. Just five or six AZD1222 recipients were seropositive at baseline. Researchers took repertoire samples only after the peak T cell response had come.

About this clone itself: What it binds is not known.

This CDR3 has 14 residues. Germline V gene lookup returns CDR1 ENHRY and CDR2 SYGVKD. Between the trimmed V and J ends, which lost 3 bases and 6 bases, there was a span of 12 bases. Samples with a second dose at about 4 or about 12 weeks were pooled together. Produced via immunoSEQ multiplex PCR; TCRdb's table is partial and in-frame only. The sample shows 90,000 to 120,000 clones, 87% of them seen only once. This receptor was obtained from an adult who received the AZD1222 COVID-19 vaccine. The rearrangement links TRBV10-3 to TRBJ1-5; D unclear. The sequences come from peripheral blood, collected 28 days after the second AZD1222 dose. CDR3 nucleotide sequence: TGTGCCATCAGTGACCCGACCCGGGCTCAGCCCCAGCATTTT. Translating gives CAISDPTRAQPQHF.